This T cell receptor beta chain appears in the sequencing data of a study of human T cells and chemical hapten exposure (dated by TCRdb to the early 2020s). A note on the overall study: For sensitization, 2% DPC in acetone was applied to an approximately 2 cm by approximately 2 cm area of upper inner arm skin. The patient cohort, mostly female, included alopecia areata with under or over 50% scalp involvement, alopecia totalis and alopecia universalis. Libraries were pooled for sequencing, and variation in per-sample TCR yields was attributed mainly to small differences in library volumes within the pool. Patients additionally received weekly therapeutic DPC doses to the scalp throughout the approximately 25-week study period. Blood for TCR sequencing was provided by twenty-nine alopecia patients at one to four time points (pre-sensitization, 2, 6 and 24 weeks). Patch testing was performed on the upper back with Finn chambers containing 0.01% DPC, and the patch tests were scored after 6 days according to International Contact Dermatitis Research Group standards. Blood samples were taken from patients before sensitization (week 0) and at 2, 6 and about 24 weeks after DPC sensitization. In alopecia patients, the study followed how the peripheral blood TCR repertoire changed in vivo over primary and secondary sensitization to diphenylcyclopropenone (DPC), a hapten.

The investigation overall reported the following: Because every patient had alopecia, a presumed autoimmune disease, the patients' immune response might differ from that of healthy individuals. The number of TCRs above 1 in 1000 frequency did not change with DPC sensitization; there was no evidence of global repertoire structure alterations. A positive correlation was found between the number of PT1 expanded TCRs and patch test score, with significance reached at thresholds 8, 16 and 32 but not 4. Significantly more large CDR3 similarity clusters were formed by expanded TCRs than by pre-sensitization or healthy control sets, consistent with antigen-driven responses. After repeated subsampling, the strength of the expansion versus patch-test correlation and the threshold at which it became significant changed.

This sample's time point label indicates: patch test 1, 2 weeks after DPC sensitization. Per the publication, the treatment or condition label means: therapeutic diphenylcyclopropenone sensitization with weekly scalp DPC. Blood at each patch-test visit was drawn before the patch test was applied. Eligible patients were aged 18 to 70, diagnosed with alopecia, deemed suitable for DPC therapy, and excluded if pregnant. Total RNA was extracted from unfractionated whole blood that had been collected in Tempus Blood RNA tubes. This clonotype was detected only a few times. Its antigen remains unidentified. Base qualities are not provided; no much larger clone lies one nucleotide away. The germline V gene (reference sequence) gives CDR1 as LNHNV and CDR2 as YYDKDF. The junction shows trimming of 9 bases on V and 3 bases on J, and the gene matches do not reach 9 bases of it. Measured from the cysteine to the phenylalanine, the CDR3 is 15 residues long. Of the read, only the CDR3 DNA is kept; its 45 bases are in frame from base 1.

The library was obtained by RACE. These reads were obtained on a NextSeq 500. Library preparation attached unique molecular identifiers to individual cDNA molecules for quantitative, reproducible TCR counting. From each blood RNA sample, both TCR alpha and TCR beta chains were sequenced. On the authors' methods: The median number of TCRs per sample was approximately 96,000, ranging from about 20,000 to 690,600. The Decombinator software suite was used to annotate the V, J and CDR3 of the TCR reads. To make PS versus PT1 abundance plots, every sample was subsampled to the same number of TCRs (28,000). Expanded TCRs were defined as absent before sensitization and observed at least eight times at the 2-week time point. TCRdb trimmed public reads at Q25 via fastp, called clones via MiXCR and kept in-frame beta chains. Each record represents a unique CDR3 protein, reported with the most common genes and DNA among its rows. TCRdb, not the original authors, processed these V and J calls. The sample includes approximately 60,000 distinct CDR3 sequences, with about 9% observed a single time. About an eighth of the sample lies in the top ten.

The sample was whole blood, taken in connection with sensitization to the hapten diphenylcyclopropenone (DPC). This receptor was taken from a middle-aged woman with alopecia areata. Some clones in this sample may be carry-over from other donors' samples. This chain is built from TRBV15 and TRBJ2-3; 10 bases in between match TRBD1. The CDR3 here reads CATGGWTGGTDTQYF. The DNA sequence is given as TGTGCCACGGGCGGGTGGACAGGGGGGACAGATACGCAGTATTTT. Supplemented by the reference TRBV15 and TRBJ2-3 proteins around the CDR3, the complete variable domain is DAMVIQNPRYQVTQFGKPVTLSCSQTLNHNVMYWYQQKSSQAPKLLFHYYDKDFNNEADTPDNFQSRRPNTSFCFLDIRSPGLGDTAMYLCATGGWTGGTDTQYFGPGTRLTVL.